This is a list of T cell receptor beta chains from one sample in a study of control samples from healthy donors and cancer patients. Some clones are missing from TCRdb's copy, which holds only in-frame ones; the method was immunoSEQ multiplex PCR. Among about 410,000 clones, about nine tenths were seen once, and the ten largest hold over 5.5%. The sequencing sample was made of PBMCs. These receptors were obtained from a man between 40 and 49 years old with head and neck cancer. Both conserved end residues are trimmed from each CDR3.

j_gene | v_gene | CDR3aa
TRBJ2-5 | TRBV6-6 | ASSGTVETQY
TRBJ2-5 | TRBV29-1 | SVEKGATNQETQY
TRBJ1-1 | TRBV30 | AWSVRVLTEAF
TRBJ2-7 | TRBV14 | ASSQEVYGSSYEQY
TRBJ2-7 | TRBV28 | ASTLPGSPSYEQY
TRBJ1-2 | TRBV25-1 | ASSESVVWGPQTGYT
TRBJ2-1 | TRBV25-1 | ASSEIVQGGHPTNEQF
TRBJ2-1 | TRBV19 | ASRLDRSSYNEQF
TRBJ2-7 | TRBV4-1 | ASSLNEAFYEQY
TRBJ2-7 | TRBV6-2/TRBV6-3 | ASSTGQPYEQY
TRBJ1-1 | TRBV7-2 | ASSKLYRNMRGGTEAF
TRBJ1-6 | TRBV7-2 | ASSFRGVDNSPLH
TRBJ2-7 | TRBV6-6 | ASSRAVSLYDEQY
TRBJ1-1 | TRBV14 | ASSQLGFVNTEAF
TRBJ1-2 | TRBV5-1 | ASTLPGGSNYGYT
TRBJ2-7 | TRBV7-2 | ASSFLGDRGLYEQY
TRBJ1-1 | TRBV27 | ASSKGRTEAF
TRBJ1-1 | TRBV3-1/TRBV3-2 | ASSPRFPRPPNTEAF
TRBJ1-2 | TRBV11-2 | ASSPGQGVYGYT
TRBJ2-1 | TRBV4-1 | ASSLAGSSYNEQF
TRBJ1-1 | TRBV12-3/TRBV12-4 | ASNYGVNTEAF
TRBJ1-1 | TRBV9 | ASSAPGQGASSEAF
TRBJ2-2 | TRBV5-6 | ASSGGYTGELF
TRBJ1-5 | TRBV7-2 | ASSLASIGNQPQH
TRBJ1-3 | TRBV5-5 | ASSFGLDTIY
TRBJ2-7 | TRBV3-1/TRBV3-2 | ASSSTSGVYEQY
TRBJ2-1 | TRBV9 | ASSVAVGYNEQF
TRBJ1-1 | TRBV28 | ASRMNTEAF
TRBJ1-6 | TRBV12-3/TRBV12-4 | ASSLELGSPLH
TRBJ2-7 | TRBV19 | ASSAVSYEQY
TRBJ2-5 | TRBV5-1 | ASSLDGYKETQY
TRBJ2-1 | TRBV6-5 | ASGPRDKYNEQF
TRBJ2-2 | TRBV5-4 | ASSLVGGTGELF